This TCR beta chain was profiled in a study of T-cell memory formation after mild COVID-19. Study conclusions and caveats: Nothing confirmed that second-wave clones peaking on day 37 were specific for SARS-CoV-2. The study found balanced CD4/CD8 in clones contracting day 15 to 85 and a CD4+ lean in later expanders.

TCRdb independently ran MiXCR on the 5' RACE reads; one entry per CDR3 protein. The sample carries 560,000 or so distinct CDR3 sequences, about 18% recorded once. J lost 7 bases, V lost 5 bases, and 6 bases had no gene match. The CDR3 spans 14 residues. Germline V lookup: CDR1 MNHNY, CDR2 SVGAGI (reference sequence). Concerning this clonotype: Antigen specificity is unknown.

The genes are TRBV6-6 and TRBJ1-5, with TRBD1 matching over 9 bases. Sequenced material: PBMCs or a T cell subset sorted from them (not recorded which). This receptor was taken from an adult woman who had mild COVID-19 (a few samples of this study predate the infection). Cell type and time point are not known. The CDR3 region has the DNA TGTGCCAGCAGTGACAGGGGGGTTTGGCAGCCCCAGCATTTT. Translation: CASSDRGVWQPQHF.